These T cell receptor beta chains were read from a single sample in a study of T cells in localized non-small cell lung cancer. Produced via immunoSEQ multiplex PCR; TCRdb's table is partial and in-frame only. Of about 13,000 clones in the sample, roughly 84% were seen once. The material was peripheral blood, obtained before any cancer treatment. The receptors come from a male donor aged 60 or over with stage I squamous cell lung carcinoma. Both conserved end residues are part of each CDR3. A D gene is named only where the DNA matches it firmly. Some rows mark clone size as missing; the rest say once, few, many or name a class of expanded clone.

cdr3_nt: TGTGCTAGTGGTTTGGTACAGGACACCCGAGATACGCAGTATTTT
cdr3_aa: CASGLVQDTRDTQYF
j_call: TRBJ2-3
clone_size: once
v_call: TRBV12-5
d_call: -

cdr3_nt: TGCGCCAGCAGCTTCCAACAAGAGACTGAAGCTTTCTTT
cdr3_aa: CASSFQQETEAFF
j_call: TRBJ1-1
clone_size: -
v_call: TRBV5-1
d_call: -

cdr3_nt: TGTGCCAGCAGCTCAGGGTTTTTAGGGGCCCCCGACACAGATACGCAGTATTTT
cdr3_aa: CASSSGFLGAPDTDTQYF
j_call: TRBJ2-3
clone_size: few
v_call: TRBV11-2
d_call: -

cdr3_nt: TGTGCCAGCAGTATTAGCGTTTCCTACGAGCAGTACTTC
cdr3_aa: CASSISVSYEQYF
j_call: TRBJ2-7
clone_size: -
v_call: TRBV28
d_call: -

cdr3_nt: TGTGCCAGCATAGAGACTAGGATAGTGGGCGAGCAGTACTTC
cdr3_aa: CASIETRIVGEQYF
j_call: TRBJ2-7
clone_size: -
v_call: TRBV6-4
d_call: -

cdr3_nt: TGCGCCAGCAGCTTGTTTTCCGGGAGAAGCTCCTACAATGAGCAGTTCTTC
cdr3_aa: CASSLFSGRSSYNEQFF
j_call: TRBJ2-1
clone_size: -
v_call: TRBV5-1
d_call: -

cdr3_nt: TGTGCCAGCAGCCCGGGACAGGAAAATGAAAAACTGTTTTTT
cdr3_aa: CASSPGQENEKLFF
j_call: TRBJ1-4
clone_size: -
v_call: TRBV11-2
d_call: TRBD1

cdr3_nt: TGCAGCGTTGGTCAGGGGTTGAGCAATCAGCCCCAGCATTTT
cdr3_aa: CSVGQGLSNQPQHF
j_call: TRBJ1-5
clone_size: -
v_call: TRBV29-1
d_call: -

cdr3_nt: TGTGCCATCAGTGATTACGGGACAGGGTCCTACGAGCAGTACTTC
cdr3_aa: CAISDYGTGSYEQYF
j_call: TRBJ2-7
clone_size: -
v_call: TRBV10-3
d_call: TRBD1

cdr3_nt: TGTGCCAGTAGTGGTAGCGGCCAAGAGACCCAGTACTTC
cdr3_aa: CASSGSGQETQYF
j_call: TRBJ2-5
clone_size: -
v_call: TRBV19
d_call: -

cdr3_nt: TGCAGCGTTGAAGATCCGCGGGTTAGTGGGGAAAAACTGTTTTTT
cdr3_aa: CSVEDPRVSGEKLFF
j_call: TRBJ1-4
clone_size: -
v_call: TRBV29-1
d_call: -

cdr3_nt: TGCAGCGTTAAAGGACTATATACTGAAGCTTTCTTT
cdr3_aa: CSVKGLYTEAFF
j_call: TRBJ1-1
clone_size: -
v_call: TRBV29-1
d_call: -

cdr3_nt: TGTGCCACCTCACCCGGGTGGTTTGATGGCTACACCTTC
cdr3_aa: CATSPGWFDGYTF
j_call: TRBJ1-2
clone_size: -
v_call: TRBV19
d_call: -

cdr3_nt: TGTGCCATAAATCCCCGGACCTGGCCCTGCCGGGGACTAGAACCTCGTGATGAGCAGTTCTTC
cdr3_aa: CAINPRTWPCRGLEPRDEQFF
j_call: TRBJ2-1
clone_size: few
v_call: TRBV27
d_call: TRBD2

cdr3_nt: TGTGCCAGCAGTTTTTCGGGGGGCTCCTACGAGCAGTACTTC
cdr3_aa: CASSFSGGSYEQYF
j_call: TRBJ2-7
clone_size: few
v_call: TRBV27
d_call: TRBD2

cdr3_nt: TGTGCCAGCAGCCGACAAGGGGCGGGGAACACCGGGGAGCTGTTTTTT
cdr3_aa: CASSRQGAGNTGELFF
j_call: TRBJ2-2
clone_size: -
v_call: TRBV7-8
d_call: -

cdr3_nt: TGTGCCAGCAGAGTAGCGGTAATGAACACTGAAGCTTTCTTT
cdr3_aa: CASRVAVMNTEAFF
j_call: TRBJ1-1
clone_size: -
v_call: TRBV27
d_call: -

cdr3_nt: TGTGCCAGCAGTCTGAGGGGGAACATTCAGTACTTC
cdr3_aa: CASSLRGNIQYF
j_call: TRBJ2-4
clone_size: -
v_call: TRBV28
d_call: -

cdr3_nt: TGTGCCAGCAGTTACTCGAGAGAGACCCAGTACTTC
cdr3_aa: CASSYSRETQYF
j_call: TRBJ2-5
clone_size: -
v_call: TRBV6-6
d_call: -

cdr3_nt: TGCGCCAGCAGTGAGCGCGACGGGAGAGGATCAGATACGCAGTATTTT
cdr3_aa: CASSERDGRGSDTQYF
j_call: TRBJ2-3
clone_size: few
v_call: TRBV10-1
d_call: -

cdr3_nt: TGTGCCAGCCTAGACAGGGGTACGGGAAACACCATATATTTT
cdr3_aa: CASLDRGTGNTIYF
j_call: TRBJ1-3
clone_size: -
v_call: TRBV28
d_call: TRBD1

cdr3_nt: TGCGCCAGCAGCTTGGCTGACAGGGGGCGCGAAAAACTGTTTTTT
cdr3_aa: CASSLADRGREKLFF
j_call: TRBJ1-4
clone_size: -
v_call: TRBV5-1
d_call: TRBD1

cdr3_nt: TGTGCCAGCAGTTTATCTACAGGCCCCCAAGAGACCCAGTACTTC
cdr3_aa: CASSLSTGPQETQYF
j_call: TRBJ2-5
clone_size: -
v_call: TRBV27
d_call: -

cdr3_nt: TGTGCCAGCAGCACAAACGTCTCACCTCGAAGCTCTGGAAACACCATATATTTT
cdr3_aa: CASSTNVSPRSSGNTIYF
j_call: TRBJ1-3
clone_size: -
v_call: TRBV7-9
d_call: -

cdr3_nt: TGTGCCTGGAGGAGGGGGGGCACAGATACGCAGTATTTT
cdr3_aa: CAWRRGGTDTQYF
j_call: TRBJ2-3
clone_size: -
v_call: TRBV30
d_call: -

cdr3_nt: TGTGCTAGTGGTTTTGGGCCAGGTTTGGACTACACCTTC
cdr3_aa: CASGFGPGLDYTF
j_call: TRBJ1-2
clone_size: -
v_call: TRBV12-5
d_call: -

cdr3_nt: TGTGCCATTCATTCACGGAGGGAGGCCTCACGGGGAGGCTACACCTTC
cdr3_aa: CAIHSRREASRGGYTF
j_call: TRBJ1-2
clone_size: -
v_call: TRBV28
d_call: -

cdr3_nt: TGTGTGACCGGGACTAGAGAGACCCAGTACTTC
cdr3_aa: CVTGTRETQYF
j_call: TRBJ2-5
clone_size: -
v_call: TRBV6-5
d_call: TRBD2

cdr3_nt: TGCGCCAGCACAGCGCGGTCTGAGCAGTTCTTC
cdr3_aa: CASTARSEQFF
j_call: TRBJ2-1
clone_size: -
v_call: TRBV10-2
d_call: -

cdr3_nt: TGTGCCAGCACCGGGGGGGCGAACTATGGCTACACCTTC
cdr3_aa: CASTGGANYGYTF
j_call: TRBJ1-2
clone_size: -
v_call: TRBV9
d_call: -

cdr3_nt: TGTGCCAGCAGTGTGGGGTATCGGTGGGACAGAGCTTTCTTT
cdr3_aa: CASSVGYRWDRAFF
j_call: TRBJ1-1
clone_size: -
v_call: TRBV2
d_call: TRBD1